This T cell receptor beta chain appears in the sequencing data of a study of radiotherapy plus CTLA-4 blockade in lung cancer. Broader study findings: Clones derived from tumor TCRs expanded in blood after radiotherapy plus ipilimumab.

Germline V gene sequence: CDR1 MDHEN, CDR2 SYDVKM. With 6 bases removed from V and 5 bases from J, the gap between germline ends came to 22 bases. The CDR3 spans 16 residues. Worth noting for this clone: Its antigen is unidentified.

Participants had chemo-refractory metastatic non-small-cell lung cancer and were treated with focal radiation plus ipilimumab CTLA-4 blockade. Only in-frame clones appear in the TCRdb table, and some are missing; sequencing was by immunoSEQ multiplex PCR. The sample lists about 85,000 clones; around 86% were seen once. This clonotype was sampled from a human donor with non-small cell lung cancer who had a partial response to radiotherapy plus ipilimumab. The sample in question was peripheral blood, obtained from a patient treated with radiotherapy plus ipilimumab. This sequence joins TRBV28 and TRBJ1-1, with TRBD1 as a possible D gene (6 bases). CDR3: CASRKMQGMGRTEAFF. In DNA form, the CDR3 reads TGTGCCAGCAGGAAAATGCAGGGGATGGGTAGGACTGAAGCTTTCTTT.